The 4 T cell receptor beta chains in this list originate from one sample, sequenced in a study of T cells in Graves' hyperthyroidism and ophthalmopathy. Authors of the study amplified TCR beta CDR3 regions from RNA transcripts. The HTBI set primed first-round TCR CDR3 RT-PCR. Each CDR3 protein gets one entry after TCRdb re-called the multiplex PCR reads with MiXCR. The sample carries nearly 750,000 distinct CDR3 sequences, just over 35% recorded once. What was sequenced was blood. All receptors derive from a woman aged 40 to 50 with Graves' hyperthyroidism.

In its sample, this clonotype was seen many times. V gene TRBV12-3 or TRBV12-4 combines with J gene TRBJ1-2; 9 nucleotides line up with TRBD1. This CDR3 has 14 residues. Trimming removed 5 bases from V and 6 bases from J; junction bases left unmatched: 7. The CDR3 is CASSTTGGWNGYTF. DNA of the CDR3: TGTGCCAGCAGTACGACAGGGGGGTGGAATGGCTACACCTTC.

This clonotype was counted between two and nine times. This chain joins TRBV19 and TRBJ2-2; TRBD1 matches at 12 bases. Looked up from germline, CDR1 is LNHDA and CDR2 is SQIVND (reference sequence). This CDR3 has 17 residues. J lost 5 bases, V lost 9 bases, and 13 bases had no gene match. The CDR3 nucleotides are TGTGCCAGCGCCGGGACAGGGGGCGACCTGCGGACCGGGGAGCTGTTTTTT. Translating it yields CASAGTGGDLRTGELFF.

This clonotype was seen a few times. The chain uses TRBV5-4 and TRBJ2-5; D tentatively reads TRBD1 or TRBD2 (6 bases each). The germline V and J ends were trimmed by 5 bases and 5 bases, with 16 bases remaining between them. CDR1 is SGHNT, CDR2 YYREEE, per germline (reference sequence). The CDR3 length is 14 residues. CDR3 amino acids: CASRGWGAQETQYF. The DNA for the CDR3 is TGTGCCAGCAGAGGGTGGGGGGCGCAGGAGACCCAGTACTTC. Using reference TRBV5-4 and TRBJ2-5 for the parts outside the CDR3, the full variable domain is ETGVTQSPTHLIKTRGQQVTLRCSSQSGHNTVSWYQQALGQGPQFIFQYYREEENGRGNFPPRFSGLQFPNYSSELNVNALELDDSALYLCASRGWGAQETQYFGPGTRLLVL.

This clonotype occurred many times. The chain has TRBV7-6 and TRBJ1-1, with D perhaps TRBD1 (6 bases). The V and J ends lost 4 bases and 3 bases respectively, with 15 bases between them. CDR3 size: 15 residues. Per the germline V gene, CDR1 is SGHVS and CDR2 is FNYEAQ. This chain's CDR3 is CASSSPRGQHTEAFF. The CDR3, as DNA: TGTGCCAGCAGCTCACCCCGGGGGCAGCACACTGAAGCTTTCTTT.